The T cell receptor (beta chain) described here comes from a study of metastatic and nonmetastatic thyroid tumors. There were no patients who had received any treatment before thyroid surgery. This clone was picked up one time. The germline V and J ends were trimmed by 3 bases and 9 bases, with 14 bases remaining between them. The CDR3 contains 12 residues. Per germline, CDR1 GTSNPN and CDR2 SVGIG (reference sequence). TCRdb ran MiXCR on the PCR reads. The sample shows around 50,000 clones, approximately 24% of them seen only once. The receptor was isolated from a male donor with papillary thyroid cancer or a benign thyroid nodule (not recorded which). Some clones in this sample may be carry-over from other donors' samples. Material for sequencing was blood. V and J are TRBV30 and TRBJ2-5; D possibly corresponds to TRBD2 (5 bases). The chain's CDR3 is CAWSSLAEAQYF. CDR3 in DNA: TGTGCCTGGAGCTCTCTAGCTGAGGCCCAGTACTTC.